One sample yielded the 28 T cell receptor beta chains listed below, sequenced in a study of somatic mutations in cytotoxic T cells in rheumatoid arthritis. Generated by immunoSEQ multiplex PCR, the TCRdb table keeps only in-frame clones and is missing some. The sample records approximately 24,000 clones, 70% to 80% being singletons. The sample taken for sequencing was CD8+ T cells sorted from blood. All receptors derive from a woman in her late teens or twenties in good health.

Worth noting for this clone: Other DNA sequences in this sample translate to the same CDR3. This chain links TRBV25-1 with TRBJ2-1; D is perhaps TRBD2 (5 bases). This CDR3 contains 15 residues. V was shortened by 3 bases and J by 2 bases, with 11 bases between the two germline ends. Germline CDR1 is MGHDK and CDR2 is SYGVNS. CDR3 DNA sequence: TGTGCCAGCAGTGACCGGGATTCCCCCTACAATGAGCAGTTCTTC. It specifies CASSDRDSPYNEQFF.

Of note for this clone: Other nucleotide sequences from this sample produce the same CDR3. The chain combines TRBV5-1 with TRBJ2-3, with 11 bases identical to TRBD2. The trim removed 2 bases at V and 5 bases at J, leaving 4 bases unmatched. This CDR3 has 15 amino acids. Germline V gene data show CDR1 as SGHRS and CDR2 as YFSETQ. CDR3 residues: CASSLTSGRVDTQYF. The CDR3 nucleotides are TGCGCCAGCAGCTTAACTAGCGGGAGAGTAGATACGCAGTATTTT.

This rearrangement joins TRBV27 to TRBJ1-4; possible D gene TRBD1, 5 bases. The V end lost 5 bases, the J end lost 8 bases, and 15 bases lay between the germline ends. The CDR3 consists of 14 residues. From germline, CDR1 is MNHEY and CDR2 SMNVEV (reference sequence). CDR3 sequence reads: CASSPGAWGEKLFF. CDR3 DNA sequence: TGTGCCAGCAGTCCCGGGGCCTGGGGGGAAAAACTGTTTTTT.

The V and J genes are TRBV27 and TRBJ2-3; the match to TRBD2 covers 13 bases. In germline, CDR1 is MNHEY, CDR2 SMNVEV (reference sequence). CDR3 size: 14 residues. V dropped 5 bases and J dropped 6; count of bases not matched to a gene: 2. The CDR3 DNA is TGTGCCAGCAGTCCGGGACTAGCGGGGGATACGCAGTATTTT. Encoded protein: CASSPGLAGDTQYF.

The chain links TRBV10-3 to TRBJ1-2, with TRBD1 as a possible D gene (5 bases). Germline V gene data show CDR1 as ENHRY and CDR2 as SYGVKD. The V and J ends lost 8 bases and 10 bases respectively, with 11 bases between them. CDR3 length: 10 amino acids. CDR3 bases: TGTGCCATCGAGGGACTCGACTACACCTTC. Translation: CAIEGLDYTF.

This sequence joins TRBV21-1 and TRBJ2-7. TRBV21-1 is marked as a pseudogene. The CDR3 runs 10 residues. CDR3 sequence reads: CASSINEQYV. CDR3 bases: TGTGCCAGCAGCATTAACGAGCAGTACGTC.

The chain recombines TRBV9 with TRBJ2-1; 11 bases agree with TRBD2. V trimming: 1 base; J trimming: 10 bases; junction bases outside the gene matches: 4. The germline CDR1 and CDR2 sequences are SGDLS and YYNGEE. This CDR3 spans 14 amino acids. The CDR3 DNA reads TGTGCCAGCAGCGTACCGGGACTAGCGGCCGAGCAGTTCTTC. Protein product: CASSVPGLAAEQFF.

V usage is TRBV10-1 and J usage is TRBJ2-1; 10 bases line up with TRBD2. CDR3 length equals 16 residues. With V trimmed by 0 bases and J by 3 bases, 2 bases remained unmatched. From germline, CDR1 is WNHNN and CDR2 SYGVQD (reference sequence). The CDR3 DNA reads TGCGCCAGCAGTGAGTCGGGACTAGCGAACTACAATGAGCAGTTCTTC. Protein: CASSESGLANYNEQFF.

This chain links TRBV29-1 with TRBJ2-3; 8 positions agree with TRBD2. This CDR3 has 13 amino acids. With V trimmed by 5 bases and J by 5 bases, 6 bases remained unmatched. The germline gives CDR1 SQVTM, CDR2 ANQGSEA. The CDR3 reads CSVPGLGLDTQYF. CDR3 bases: TGCAGCGTTCCGGGACTAGGGTTAGATACGCAGTATTTT.

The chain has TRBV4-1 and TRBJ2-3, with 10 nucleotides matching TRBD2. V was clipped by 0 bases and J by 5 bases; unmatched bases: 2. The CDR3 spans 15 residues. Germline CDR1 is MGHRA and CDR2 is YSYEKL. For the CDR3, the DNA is TGCGCCAGCAGCCAAGATAGACTAGCGGGAGATACGCAGTATTTT. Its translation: CASSQDRLAGDTQYF.

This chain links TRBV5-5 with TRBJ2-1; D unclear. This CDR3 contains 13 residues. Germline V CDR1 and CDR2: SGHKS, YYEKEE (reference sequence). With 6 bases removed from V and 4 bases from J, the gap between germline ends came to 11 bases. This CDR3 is CASIPVDYNEQFF. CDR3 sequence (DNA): TGTGCCAGCATCCCGGTCGATTACAATGAGCAGTTCTTC.

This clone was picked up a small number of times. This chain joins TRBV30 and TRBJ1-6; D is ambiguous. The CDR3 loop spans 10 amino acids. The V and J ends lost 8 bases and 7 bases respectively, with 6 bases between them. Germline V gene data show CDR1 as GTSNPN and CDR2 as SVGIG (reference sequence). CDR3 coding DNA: TGTGCCCGAAGGAATTCACCCCTCCACTTT. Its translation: CARRNSPLHF.

The CDR3: CASSYLAGGYNEQFF. The CDR3 DNA follows: TGTGCCAGCAGCTATCTAGCGGGGGGATACAATGAGCAGTTCTTC. The rearrangement links TRBV5-4 to TRBJ2-1; TRBD2 matches 11 bases. Germline CDR1 is SGHNT and CDR2 is YYREEE (reference sequence). Trimming removed 3 bases from V and 4 bases from J; junction bases left unmatched: 3. The CDR3 covers 15 residues.

CDR3 DNA sequence: TGTGCCACCAGCAGCAGGGGCAATCAGCCCCAGCATTTT. Encoded protein: CATSSRGNQPQHF. The V gene is TRBV15, the J gene TRBJ1-5; TRBD1 might be the D (5 bases). V gave up 3 bases and J gave up 2 bases, with 5 bases separating them. Germline V gives CDR1 LNHNV, CDR2 YYDKDF (reference sequence). The CDR3 totals 13 residues.

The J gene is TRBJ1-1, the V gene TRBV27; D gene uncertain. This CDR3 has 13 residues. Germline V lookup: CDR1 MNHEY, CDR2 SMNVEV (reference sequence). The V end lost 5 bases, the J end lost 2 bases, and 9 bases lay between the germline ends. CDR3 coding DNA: TGTGCCAGCAGTCCGGGTTTCAACACTGAAGCTTTCTTT. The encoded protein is CASSPGFNTEAFF.

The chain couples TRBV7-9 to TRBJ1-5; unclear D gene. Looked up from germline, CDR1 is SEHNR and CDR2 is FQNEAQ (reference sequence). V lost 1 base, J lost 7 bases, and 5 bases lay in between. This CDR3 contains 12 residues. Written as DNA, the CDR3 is TGTGCCAGCAGCTTAGGGAGGCAGCCCCAGCATTTT. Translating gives CASSLGRQPQHF.

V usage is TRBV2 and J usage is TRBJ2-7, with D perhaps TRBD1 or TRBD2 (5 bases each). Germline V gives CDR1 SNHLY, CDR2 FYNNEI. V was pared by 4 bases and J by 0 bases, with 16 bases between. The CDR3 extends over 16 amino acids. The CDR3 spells CASSVRLPGSSYEQYV. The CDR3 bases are TGTGCCAGCAGTGTCCGACTGCCAGGGAGCTCCTACGAGCAGTACGTC.

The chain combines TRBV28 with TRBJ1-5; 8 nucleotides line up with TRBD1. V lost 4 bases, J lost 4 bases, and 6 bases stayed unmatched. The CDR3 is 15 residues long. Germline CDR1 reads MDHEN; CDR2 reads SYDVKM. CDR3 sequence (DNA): TGTGCCAGCAGTTCGACGGACAGGGTAAATCAGCCCCAGCATTTT. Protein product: CASSSTDRVNQPQHF.

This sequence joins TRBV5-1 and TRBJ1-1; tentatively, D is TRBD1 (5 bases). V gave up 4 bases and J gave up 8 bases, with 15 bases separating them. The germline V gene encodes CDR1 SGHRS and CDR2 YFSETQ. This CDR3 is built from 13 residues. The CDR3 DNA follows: TGCGCCAGCAGCGGGGGTCTTAGGTCCGAAGCTTTCTTT. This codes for CASSGGLRSEAFF.

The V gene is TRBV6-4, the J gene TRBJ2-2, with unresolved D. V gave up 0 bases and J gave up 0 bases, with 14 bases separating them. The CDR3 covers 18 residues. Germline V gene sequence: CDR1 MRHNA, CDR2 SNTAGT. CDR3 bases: TGTGCCAGCAGTGACTCAAGACCTGATGTCGCGAACACCGGGGAGCTGTTTTTT. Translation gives CASSDSRPDVANTGELFF.

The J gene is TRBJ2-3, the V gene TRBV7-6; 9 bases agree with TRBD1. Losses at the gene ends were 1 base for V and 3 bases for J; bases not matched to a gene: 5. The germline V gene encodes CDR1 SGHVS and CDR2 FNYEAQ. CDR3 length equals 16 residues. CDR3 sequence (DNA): TGTGCCAGCAGCTTAGGGACAGGGGTTTTTACAGATACGCAGTATTTT. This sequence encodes CASSLGTGVFTDTQYF.

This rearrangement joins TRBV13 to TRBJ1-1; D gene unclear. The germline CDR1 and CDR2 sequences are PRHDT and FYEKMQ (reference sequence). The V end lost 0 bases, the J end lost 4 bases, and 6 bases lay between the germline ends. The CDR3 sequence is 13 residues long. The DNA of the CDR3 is TGTGCCAGCAGCTTAGGGGAAACCACTGAAGCTTTCTTT. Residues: CASSLGETTEAFF.

CDR3 region: CASSQGGAEQYF. The CDR3 nucleotides are TGTGCCAGCAGCCAGGGTGGAGCAGAGCAGTACTTC. This rearrangement joins TRBV11-2 to TRBJ2-7; tentatively, D is TRBD1 (5 bases). The CDR3 is 12 residues long. Germline V gene data show CDR1 as SGHAT and CDR2 as FQNNGV. V gave up 5 bases and J gave up 7 bases, with 12 bases separating them.

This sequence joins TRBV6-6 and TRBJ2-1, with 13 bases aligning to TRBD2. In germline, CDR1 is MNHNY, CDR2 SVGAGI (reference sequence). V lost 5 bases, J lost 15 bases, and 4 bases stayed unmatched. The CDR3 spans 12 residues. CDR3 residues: CASSGLAGEVFF. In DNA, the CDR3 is TGTGCCAGCAGTGGACTAGCGGGAGAGGTGTTCTTC.

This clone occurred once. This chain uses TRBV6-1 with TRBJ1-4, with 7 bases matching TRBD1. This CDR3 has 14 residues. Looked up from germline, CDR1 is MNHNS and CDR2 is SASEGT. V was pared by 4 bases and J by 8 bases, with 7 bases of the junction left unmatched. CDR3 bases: TGTGCCAGCAGTGTGCAGGGGGGGTTCGAAAAACTGTTTTTT. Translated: CASSVQGGFEKLFF.

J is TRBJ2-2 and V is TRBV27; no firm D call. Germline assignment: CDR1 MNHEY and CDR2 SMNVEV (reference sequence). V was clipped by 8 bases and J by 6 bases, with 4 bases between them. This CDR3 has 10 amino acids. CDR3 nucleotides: TGTGCCAGCGGGGCCGGGGAGCTGTTTTTT. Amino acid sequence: CASGAGELFF.

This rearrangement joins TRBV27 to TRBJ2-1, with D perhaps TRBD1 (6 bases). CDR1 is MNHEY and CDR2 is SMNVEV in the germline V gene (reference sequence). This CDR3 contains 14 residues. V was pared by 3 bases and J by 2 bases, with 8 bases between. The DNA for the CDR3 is TGTGCCAGCAGTTTGCAGGGGCCCTACAATGAGCAGTTCTTC. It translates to CASSLQGPYNEQFF.

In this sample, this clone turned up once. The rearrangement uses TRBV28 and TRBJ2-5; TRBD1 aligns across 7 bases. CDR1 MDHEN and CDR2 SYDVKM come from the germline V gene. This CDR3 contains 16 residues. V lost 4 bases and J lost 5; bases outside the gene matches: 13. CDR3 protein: CASSSLLTGWEETQYF. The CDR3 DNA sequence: TGTGCCAGCAGTTCCCTCCTGACAGGGTGGGAGGAGACCCAGTACTTC.